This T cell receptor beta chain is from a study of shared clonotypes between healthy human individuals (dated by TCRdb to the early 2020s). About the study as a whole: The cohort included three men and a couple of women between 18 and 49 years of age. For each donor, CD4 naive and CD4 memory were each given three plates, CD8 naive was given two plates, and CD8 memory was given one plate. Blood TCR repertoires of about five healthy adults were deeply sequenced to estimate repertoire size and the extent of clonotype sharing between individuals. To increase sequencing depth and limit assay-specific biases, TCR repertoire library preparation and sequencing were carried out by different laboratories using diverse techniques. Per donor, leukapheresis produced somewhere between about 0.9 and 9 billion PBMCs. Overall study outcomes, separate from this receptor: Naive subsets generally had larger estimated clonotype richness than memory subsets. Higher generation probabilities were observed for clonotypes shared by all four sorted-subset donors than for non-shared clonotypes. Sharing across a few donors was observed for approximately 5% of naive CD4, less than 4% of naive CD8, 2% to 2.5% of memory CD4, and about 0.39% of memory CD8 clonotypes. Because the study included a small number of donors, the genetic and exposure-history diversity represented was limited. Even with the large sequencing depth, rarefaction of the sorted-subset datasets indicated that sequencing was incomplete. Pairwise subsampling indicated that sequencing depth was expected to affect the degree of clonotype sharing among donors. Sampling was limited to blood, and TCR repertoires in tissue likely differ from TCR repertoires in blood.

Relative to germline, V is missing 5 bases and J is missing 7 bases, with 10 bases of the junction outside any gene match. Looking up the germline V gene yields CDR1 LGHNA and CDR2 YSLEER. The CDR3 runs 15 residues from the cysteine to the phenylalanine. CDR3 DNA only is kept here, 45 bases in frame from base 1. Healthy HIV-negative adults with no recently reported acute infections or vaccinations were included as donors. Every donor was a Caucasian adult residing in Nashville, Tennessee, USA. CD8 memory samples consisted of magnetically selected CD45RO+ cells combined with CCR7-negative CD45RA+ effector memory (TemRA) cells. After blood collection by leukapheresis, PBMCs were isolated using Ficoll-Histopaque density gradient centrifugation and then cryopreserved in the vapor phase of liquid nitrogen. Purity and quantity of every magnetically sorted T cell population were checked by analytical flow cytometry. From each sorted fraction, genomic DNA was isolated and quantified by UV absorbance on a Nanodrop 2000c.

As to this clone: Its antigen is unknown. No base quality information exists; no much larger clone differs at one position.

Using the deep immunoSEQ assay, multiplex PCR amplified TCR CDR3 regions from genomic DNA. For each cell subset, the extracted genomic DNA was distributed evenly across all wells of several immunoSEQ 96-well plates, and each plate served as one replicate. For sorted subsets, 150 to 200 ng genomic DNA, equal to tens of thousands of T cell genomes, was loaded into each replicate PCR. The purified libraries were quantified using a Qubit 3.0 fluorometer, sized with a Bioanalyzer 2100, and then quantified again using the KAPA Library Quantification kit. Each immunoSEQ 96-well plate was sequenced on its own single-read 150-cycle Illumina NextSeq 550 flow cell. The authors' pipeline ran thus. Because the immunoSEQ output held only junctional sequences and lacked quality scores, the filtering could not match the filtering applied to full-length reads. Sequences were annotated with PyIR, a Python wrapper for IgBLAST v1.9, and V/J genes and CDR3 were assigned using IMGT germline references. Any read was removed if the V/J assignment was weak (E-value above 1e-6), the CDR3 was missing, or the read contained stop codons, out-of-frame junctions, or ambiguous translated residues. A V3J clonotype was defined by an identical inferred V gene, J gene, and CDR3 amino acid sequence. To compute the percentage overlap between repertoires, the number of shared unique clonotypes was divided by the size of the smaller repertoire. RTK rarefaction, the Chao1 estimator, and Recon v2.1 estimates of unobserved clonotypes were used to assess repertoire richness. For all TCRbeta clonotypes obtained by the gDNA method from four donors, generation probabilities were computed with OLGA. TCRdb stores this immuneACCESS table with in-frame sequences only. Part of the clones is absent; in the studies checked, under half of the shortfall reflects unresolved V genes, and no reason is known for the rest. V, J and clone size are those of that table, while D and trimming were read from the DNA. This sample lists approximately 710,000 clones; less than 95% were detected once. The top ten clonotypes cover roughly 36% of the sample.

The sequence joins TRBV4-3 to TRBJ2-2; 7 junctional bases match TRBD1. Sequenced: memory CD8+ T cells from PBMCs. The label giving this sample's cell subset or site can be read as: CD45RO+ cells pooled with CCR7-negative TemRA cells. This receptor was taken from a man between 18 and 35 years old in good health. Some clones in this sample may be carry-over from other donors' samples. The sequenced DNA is TGCGCCAGCAGCTTCACAGGGGATATGGGCGGGGAGCTGTTTTTT. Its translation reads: CASSFTGDMGGELFF.